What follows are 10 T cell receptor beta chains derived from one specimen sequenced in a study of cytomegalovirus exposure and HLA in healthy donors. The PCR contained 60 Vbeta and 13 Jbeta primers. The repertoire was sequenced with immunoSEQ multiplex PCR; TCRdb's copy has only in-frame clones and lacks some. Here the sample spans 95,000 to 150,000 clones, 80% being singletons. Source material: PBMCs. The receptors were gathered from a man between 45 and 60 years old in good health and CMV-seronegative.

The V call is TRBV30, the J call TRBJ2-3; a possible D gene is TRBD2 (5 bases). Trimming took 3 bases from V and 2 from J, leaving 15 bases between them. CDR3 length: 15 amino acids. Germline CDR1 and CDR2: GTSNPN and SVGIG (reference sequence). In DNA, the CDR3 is TGTGCCTGGAGGGGTGGACTCGTCGACACAGATACGCAGTATTTT. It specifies CAWRGGLVDTDTQYF. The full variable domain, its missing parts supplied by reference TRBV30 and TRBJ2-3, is SQTIHQWPATLVQPVGSPLSLECTVEGTSNPNLYWYRQAAGRGLQLLFYSVGIGQISSEVPQNLSASRPQDRQFILSSKKLLLSDSGFYLCAWRGGLVDTDTQYFGPGTRLTVL.

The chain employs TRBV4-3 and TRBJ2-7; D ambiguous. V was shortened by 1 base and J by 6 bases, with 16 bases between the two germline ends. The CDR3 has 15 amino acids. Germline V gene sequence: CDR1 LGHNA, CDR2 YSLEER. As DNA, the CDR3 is TGCGCCAGCAGCCAAGCAATCGGGTCTTCGGGCGAGCAGTACTTC. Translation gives CASSQAIGSSGEQYF.

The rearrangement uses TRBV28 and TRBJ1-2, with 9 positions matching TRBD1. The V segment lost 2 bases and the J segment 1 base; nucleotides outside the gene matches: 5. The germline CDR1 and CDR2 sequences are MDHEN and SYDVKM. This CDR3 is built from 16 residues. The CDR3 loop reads CASSLTGTGINYGYTF. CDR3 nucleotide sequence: TGTGCCAGCAGTTTAACCGGGACAGGGATTAACTATGGCTACACCTTC.

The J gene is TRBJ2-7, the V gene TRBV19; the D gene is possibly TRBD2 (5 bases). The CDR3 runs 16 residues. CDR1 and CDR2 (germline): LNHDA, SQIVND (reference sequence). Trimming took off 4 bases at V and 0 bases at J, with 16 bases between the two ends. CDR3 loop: CASSNDPGMNSYEQYF. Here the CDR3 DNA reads TGTGCCAGTAGTAATGACCCGGGGATGAACTCCTACGAGCAGTACTTC. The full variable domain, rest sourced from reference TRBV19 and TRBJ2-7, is DGGITQSPKYLFRKEGQNVTLSCEQNLNHDAMYWYRQDPGQGLRLIYYSQIVNDFQKGDIAEGYSVSREKKESFPLTVTSAQKNPTAFYLCASSNDPGMNSYEQYFGPGTRLTVT.

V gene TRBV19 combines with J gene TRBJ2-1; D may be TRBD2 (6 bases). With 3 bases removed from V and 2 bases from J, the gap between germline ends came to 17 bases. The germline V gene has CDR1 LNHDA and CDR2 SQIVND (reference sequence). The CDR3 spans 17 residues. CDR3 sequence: CASSMGLGGITYNEQFF. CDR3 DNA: TGTGCCAGTAGTATGGGATTAGGAGGGATTACCTACAATGAGCAGTTCTTC.

DNA of the CDR3: TGTGCCAGCAGCCCCCCCGCCGGGAGCTCCTATAATTCACCCCTCCACTTT. Its translation is CASSPPAGSSYNSPLHF. The chain carries TRBV5-4 and TRBJ1-6; D not resolved. V lost 4 bases, J lost 0 bases, and 14 bases lay in between. Germline CDR1 is SGHNT and CDR2 is YYREEE (reference sequence). The length of the CDR3 is 17 residues.

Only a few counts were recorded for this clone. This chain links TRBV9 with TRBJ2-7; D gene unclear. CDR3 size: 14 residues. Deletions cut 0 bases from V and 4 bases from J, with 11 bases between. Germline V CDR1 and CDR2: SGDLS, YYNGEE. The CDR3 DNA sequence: TGTGCCAGCAGCGTAGCTACCGAACCGTACGAGCAGTACTTC. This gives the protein CASSVATEPYEQYF.

In DNA form, the CDR3 reads TGTGCCAGCAGCTTAGGGGGGGAAAATTCACCCCTCCACTTT. It yields the protein CASSLGGENSPLHF. V is TRBV7-9 and J is TRBJ1-6, with D possibly TRBD1 on 5 matching bases. Deletions cut 1 base from V and 7 bases from J, with 8 bases between. Germline V gives CDR1 SEHNR, CDR2 FQNEAQ (reference sequence). The CDR3 runs to 14 residues.

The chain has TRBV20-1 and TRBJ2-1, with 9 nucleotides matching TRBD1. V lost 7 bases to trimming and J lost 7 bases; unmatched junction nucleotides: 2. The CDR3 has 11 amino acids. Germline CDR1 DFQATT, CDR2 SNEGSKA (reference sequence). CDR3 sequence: CSGTGVNEQFF. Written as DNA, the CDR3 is TGCAGTGGGACAGGGGTAAATGAGCAGTTCTTC.

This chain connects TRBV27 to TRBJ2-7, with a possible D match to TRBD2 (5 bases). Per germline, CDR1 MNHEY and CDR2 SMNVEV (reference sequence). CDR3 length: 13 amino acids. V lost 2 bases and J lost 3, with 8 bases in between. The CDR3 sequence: CASSLGLRYEQYF. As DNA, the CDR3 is TGTGCCAGCAGTTTAGGACTTCGCTACGAGCAGTACTTC.